The T cell receptor beta chain under discussion was sequenced for a study of blood T cell repertoires in COVID-19. Per germline, CDR1 MNHEY and CDR2 SVGEGT. The CDR3 sequence is 13 residues long. The V end was cut by 6 bases, the J end by 7 bases, with 13 bases between. Original methodology: How many nucleated cells were present was estimated from reference gene primer amplification. This table comes from immunoSEQ multiplex PCR, and its TCRdb copy is limited to in-frame clones, with some not included. The V and J calls and clone size were taken over from that table, and D and trimming were inferred from the DNA. The table includes 95,000 to 100,000 clones, 91% detected once.

The rearrangement uses TRBV6-2 or TRBV6-3 and TRBJ1-5; D possibly corresponds to TRBD1 (5 bases). The TCR sequence derives from a man between 50 and 59 years old with acute or convalescent COVID-19. Sequencing used peripheral blood. The CDR3 loop reads CASSDSLRQPQHF. The CDR3 DNA reads as TGTGCCAGCAGCGACAGTTTAAGGCAGCCCCAGCATTTT.